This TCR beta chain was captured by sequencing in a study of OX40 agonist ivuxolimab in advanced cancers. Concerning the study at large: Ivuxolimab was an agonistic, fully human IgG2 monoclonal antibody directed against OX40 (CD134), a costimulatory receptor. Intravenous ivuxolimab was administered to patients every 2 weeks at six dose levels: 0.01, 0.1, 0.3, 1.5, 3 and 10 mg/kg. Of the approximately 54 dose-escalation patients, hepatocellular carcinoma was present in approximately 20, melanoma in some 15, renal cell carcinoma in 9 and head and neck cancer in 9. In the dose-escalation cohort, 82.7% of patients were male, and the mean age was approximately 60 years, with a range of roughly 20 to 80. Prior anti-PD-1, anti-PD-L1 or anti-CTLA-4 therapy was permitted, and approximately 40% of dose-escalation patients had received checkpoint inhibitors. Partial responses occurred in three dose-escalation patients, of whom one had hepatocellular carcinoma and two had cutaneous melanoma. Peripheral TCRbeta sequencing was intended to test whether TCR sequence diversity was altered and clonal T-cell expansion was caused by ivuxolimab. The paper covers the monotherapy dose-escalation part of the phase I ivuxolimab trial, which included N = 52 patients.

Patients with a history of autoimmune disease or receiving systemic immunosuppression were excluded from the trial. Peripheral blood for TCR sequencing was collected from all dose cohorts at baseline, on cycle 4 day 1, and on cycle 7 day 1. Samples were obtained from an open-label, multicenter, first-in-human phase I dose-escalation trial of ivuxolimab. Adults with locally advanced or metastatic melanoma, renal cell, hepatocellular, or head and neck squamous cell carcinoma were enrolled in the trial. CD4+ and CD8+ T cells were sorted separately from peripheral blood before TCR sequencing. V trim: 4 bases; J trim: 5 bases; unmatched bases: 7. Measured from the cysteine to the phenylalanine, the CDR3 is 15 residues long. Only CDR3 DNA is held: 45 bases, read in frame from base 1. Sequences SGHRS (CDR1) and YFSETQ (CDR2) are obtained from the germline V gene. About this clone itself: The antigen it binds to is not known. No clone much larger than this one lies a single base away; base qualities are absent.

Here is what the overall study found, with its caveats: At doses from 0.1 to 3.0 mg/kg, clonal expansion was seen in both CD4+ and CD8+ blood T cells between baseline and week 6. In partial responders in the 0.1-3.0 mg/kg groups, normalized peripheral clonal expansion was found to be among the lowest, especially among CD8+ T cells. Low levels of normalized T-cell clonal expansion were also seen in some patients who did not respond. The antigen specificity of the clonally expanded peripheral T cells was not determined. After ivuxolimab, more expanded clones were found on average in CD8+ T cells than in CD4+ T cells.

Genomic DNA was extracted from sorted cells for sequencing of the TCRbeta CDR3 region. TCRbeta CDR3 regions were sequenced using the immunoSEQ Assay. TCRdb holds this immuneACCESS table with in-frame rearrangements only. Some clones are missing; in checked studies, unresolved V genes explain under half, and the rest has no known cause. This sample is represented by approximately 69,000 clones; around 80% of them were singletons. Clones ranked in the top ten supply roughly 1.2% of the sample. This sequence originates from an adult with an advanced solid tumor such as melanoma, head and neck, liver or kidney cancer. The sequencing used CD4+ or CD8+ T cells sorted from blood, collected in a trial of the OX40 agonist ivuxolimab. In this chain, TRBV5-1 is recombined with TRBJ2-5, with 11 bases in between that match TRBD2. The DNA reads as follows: TGCGCCAGCAGCGCCTTAGCGGGGGGGATGGAGACCCAGTACTTC. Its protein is CASSALAGGMETQYF. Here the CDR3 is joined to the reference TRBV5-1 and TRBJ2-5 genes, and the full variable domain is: KAGVTQTPRYLIKTRGQQVTLSCSPISGHRSVSWYQQTPGQGLQFLFEYFSETQRNKGNFPGRFSGRQFSNSRSEMNVSTLELGDSALYLCASSALAGGMETQYFGPGTRLLVL.